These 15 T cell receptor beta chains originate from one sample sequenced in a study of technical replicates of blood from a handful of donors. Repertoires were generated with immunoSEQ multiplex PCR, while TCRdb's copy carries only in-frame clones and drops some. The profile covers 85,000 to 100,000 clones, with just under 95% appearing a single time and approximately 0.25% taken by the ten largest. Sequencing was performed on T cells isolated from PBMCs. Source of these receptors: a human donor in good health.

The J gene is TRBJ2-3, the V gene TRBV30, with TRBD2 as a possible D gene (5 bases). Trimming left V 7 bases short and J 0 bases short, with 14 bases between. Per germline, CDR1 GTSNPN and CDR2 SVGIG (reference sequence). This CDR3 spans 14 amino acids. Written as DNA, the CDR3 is TGTGCCTTTGAACGGGAAACTAGCACAGATACGCAGTATTTT. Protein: CAFERETSTDTQYF.

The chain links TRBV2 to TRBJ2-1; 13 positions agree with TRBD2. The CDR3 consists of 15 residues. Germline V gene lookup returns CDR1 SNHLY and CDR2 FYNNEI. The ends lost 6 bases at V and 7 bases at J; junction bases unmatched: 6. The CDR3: CASRWTSGSRNEQFF. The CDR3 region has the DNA TGTGCCAGCAGATGGACTAGCGGGAGTAGGAATGAGCAGTTCTTC.

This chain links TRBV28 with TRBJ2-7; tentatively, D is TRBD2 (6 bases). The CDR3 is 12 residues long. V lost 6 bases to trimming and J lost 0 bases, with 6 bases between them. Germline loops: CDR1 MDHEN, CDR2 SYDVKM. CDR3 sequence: CASSGSSYEQYF. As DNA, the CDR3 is TGTGCCAGCAGCGGGAGCTCCTACGAGCAGTACTTC.

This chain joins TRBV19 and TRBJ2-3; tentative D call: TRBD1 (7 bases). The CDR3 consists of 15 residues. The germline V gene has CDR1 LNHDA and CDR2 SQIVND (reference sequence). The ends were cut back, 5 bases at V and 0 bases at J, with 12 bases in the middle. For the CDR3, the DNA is TGTGCCAGTAGTCCTTCAGGGGGGAGCACAGATACGCAGTATTTT. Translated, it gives CASSPSGGSTDTQYF.

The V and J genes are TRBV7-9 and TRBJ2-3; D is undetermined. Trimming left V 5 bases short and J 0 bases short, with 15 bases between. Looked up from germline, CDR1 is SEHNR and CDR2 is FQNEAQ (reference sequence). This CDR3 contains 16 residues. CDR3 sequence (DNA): TGTGCCAGCAGCCCCCCGTGGGCCCCAAGCACAGATACGCAGTATTTT. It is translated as CASSPPWAPSTDTQYF. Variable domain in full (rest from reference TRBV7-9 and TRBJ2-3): DTGVSQNPRHKITKRGQNVTFRCDPISEHNRLYWYRQTLGQGPEFLTYFQNEAQLEKSRLLSDRFSAERPKGSFSTLEIQRTEQGDSAMYLCASSPPWAPSTDTQYFGPGTRLTVL.

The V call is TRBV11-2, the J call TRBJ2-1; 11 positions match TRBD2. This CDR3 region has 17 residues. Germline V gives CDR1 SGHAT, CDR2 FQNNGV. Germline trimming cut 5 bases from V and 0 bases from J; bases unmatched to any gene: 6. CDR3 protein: CASSHSGGAPSYNEQFF. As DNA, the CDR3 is TGTGCCAGCAGCCATAGCGGGGGGGCCCCCTCCTACAATGAGCAGTTCTTC.

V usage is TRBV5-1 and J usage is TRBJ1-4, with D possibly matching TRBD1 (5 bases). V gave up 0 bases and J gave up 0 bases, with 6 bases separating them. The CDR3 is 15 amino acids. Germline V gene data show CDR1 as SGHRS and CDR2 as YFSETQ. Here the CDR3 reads CASSLGQSTNEKLFF. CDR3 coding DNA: TGCGCCAGCAGCTTGGGACAGTCAACTAATGAAAAACTGTTTTTT.

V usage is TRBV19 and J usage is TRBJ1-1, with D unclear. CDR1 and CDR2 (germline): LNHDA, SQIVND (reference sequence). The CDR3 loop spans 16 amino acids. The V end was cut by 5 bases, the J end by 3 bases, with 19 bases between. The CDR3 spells CASSPAGYGRDTEAFF. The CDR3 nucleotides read TGTGCCAGTAGTCCGGCCGGGTATGGGCGGGACACTGAAGCTTTCTTT. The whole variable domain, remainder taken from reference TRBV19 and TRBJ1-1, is DGGITQSPKYLFRKEGQNVTLSCEQNLNHDAMYWYRQDPGQGLRLIYYSQIVNDFQKGDIAEGYSVSREKKESFPLTVTSAQKNPTAFYLCASSPAGYGRDTEAFFGQGTRLTVV.

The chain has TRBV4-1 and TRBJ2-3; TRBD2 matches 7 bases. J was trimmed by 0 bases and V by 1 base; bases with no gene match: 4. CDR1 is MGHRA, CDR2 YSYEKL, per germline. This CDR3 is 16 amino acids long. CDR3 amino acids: CASSQVRAGSTDTQYF. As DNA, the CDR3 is TGCGCCAGCAGCCAAGTCCGAGCGGGGAGCACAGATACGCAGTATTTT.

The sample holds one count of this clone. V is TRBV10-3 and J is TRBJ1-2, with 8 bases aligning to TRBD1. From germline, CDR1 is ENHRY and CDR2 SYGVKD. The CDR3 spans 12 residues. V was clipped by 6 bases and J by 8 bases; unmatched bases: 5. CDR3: CAISATGDGYTF. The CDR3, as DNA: TGTGCCATCAGCGCGACAGGGGACGGCTACACCTTC.

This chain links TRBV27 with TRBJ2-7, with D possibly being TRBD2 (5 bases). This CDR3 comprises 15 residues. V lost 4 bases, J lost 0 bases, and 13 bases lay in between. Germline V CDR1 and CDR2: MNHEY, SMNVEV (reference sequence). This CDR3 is CASSSPGKGSYEQYF. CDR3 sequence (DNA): TGTGCCAGCAGTTCTCCGGGGAAGGGCTCCTACGAGCAGTACTTC.

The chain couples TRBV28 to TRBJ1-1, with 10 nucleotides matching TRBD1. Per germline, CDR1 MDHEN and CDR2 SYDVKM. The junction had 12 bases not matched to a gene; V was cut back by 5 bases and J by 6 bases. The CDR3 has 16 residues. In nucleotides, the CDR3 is TGTGCCAGCAGTAAGACTCCGGGACAGGGGATCGCTGAAGCTTTCTTT. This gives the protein CASSKTPGQGIAEAFF.

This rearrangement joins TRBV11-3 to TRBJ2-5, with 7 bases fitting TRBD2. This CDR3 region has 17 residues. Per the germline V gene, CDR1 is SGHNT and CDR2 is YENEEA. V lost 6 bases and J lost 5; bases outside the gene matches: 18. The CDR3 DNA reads TGTGCCAGCAGTCTCGGACTAGAGGCGGGCACAAGGGAGACCCAGTACTTC. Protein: CASSLGLEAGTRETQYF.

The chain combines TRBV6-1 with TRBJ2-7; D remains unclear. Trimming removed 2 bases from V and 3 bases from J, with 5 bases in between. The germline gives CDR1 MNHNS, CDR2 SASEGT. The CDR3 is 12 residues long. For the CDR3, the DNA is TGTGCCAGCAGTGAAACTCGCTACGAGCAGTACTTC. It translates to CASSETRYEQYF.

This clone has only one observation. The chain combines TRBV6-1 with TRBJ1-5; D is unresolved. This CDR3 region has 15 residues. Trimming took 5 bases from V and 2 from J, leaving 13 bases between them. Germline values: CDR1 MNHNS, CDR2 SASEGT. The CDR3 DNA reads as TGTGCCAGCAGTATACTCAGAGAGGGCAATCAGCCCCAGCATTTT. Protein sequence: CASSILREGNQPQHF.